One sample yielded the 12 T cell receptor beta chains listed below, sequenced in a study of neurological immune-mediated disorders. The sample's time point: technical triplicate 2. From the 5' RACE reads, TCRdb called clonotypes with MiXCR, one entry per CDR3 protein. This table holds tens of thousands of distinct CDR3 sequences, under 30% found once. Sequencing was carried out using PBMCs. The receptors shown here come from a man in his 60s with HTLV-1-associated myelopathy (HAM/TSP).

This clonotype was seen many times. V and J are TRBV20-1 and TRBJ1-1; perhaps TRBD1 as D (6 bases). CDR1 and CDR2 from the germline V gene are DFQATT and SNEGSKA (reference sequence). The CDR3 extends over 15 amino acids. Between the trimmed V and J ends, which lost 0 bases and 7 bases, there was a span of 18 bases. The CDR3 loop reads CSARDERGQHLEAFF. The CDR3 nucleotides are TGCAGTGCTAGAGACGAGAGAGGACAGCACCTTGAAGCTTTCTTT.

This clonotype has at least ten counts. The chain combines TRBV25-1 with TRBJ1-1, with D uncertain. Trimming took off 6 bases at V and 5 bases at J, with 16 bases between the two ends. Per germline, CDR1 MGHDK and CDR2 SYGVNS. This CDR3 has 14 amino acids. CDR3 protein: CASRTQTRGTEAFF. CDR3 bases: TGTGCCAGCAGGACCCAAACCCGGGGTACTGAAGCTTTCTTT.

This clonotype was detected many times. The chain joins TRBV5-1 to TRBJ2-5; possible D gene TRBD1, 5 bases. Germline V CDR1 and CDR2: SGHRS, YFSETQ. This CDR3 has 15 amino acids. Deletions cut 2 bases from V and 7 bases from J, with 18 bases between. The CDR3, as DNA: TGCGCCAGCAGCTTAGACGGCAGGGTCCCAGTGACCCAGTACTTC. This gives the protein CASSLDGRVPVTQYF.

This clonotype has ten or more counts. V is TRBV7-2 and J is TRBJ2-4; D is unclear. This CDR3 is built from 13 residues. CDR1 is SGHTA, CDR2 FQGNSA, per germline. The V gene lost 1 base and the J gene lost 9 bases, with 10 bases spanning the gap. The CDR3 coding sequence is TGTGCCAGCAGCTTAGTAGTGTCCCGCATTCAGTACTTC. It codes for CASSLVVSRIQYF.

This clonotype came up many times. The rearrangement joins TRBV5-1 to TRBJ1-1, with D maybe TRBD1 (5 bases). The ends were cut back, 6 bases at V and 8 bases at J, with 11 bases in the middle. Germline CDR1 SGHRS, CDR2 YFSETQ. The CDR3 length is 11 residues. CDR3 DNA: TGCGCCAGCAACTGGGCAGGGGAAGCTTTCTTT. Its protein product is CASNWAGEAFF. The full variable domain, with the rest looked up from reference TRBV5-1 and TRBJ1-1, is KAGVTQTPRYLIKTRGQQVTLSCSPISGHRSVSWYQQTPGQGLQFLFEYFSETQRNKGNFPGRFSGRQFSNSRSEMNVSTLELGDSALYLCASNWAGEAFFGQGTRLTVV.

This clonotype was picked up many times. The V gene is TRBV12-3 or TRBV12-4, the J gene TRBJ2-1; 10 bases map to TRBD2. This CDR3 contains 15 residues. V shed 3 bases and J 3 bases; nucleotides not matched to a gene: 2. The CDR3 loop reads CASSFLAGVYNEQFF. The CDR3 DNA follows: TGTGCCAGCAGTTTTCTAGCGGGGGTCTACAATGAGCAGTTCTTC.

This clonotype is deemed medium-sized. V and J are TRBV20-1 and TRBJ1-5; D not certain. This CDR3 spans 15 amino acids. Trimming took 0 bases from V and 4 from J, leaving 13 bases between them. CDR1 and CDR2 (germline): DFQATT, SNEGSKA (reference sequence). The CDR3 spells CSAREAGRLNQPQHF. The CDR3 DNA sequence: TGCAGTGCTAGAGAAGCGGGCAGGCTGAATCAGCCCCAGCATTTT.

Ten or more counts support this clonotype. V and J are TRBV12-3 or TRBV12-4 and TRBJ2-6; D is uncertain. CDR3 length equals 13 residues. Trimming pared 7 bases from V and 5 bases from J, leaving 9 bases between. This CDR3 reads CASTLGRANVLTF. DNA of the CDR3: TGTGCCAGCACCCTGGGCAGGGCCAACGTCCTGACTTTC.

In its sample, this clonotype was seen many times. The gene calls are TRBV3-1 and TRBJ1-2; D is uncertain. Trimming left V 4 bases short and J 1 base short, with 10 bases between. The germline CDR1 and CDR2 sequences are LGHDT and YNNKEL (reference sequence). This CDR3 is 14 amino acids long. CDR3 residues: CASSRLPINYGYTF. DNA for the CDR3: TGTGCCAGCAGCCGCCTGCCAATTAACTATGGCTACACCTTC.

The chain combines TRBV25-1 with TRBJ2-3; no clear D. V was pared by 5 bases and J by 6 bases, with 9 bases between. CDR3 size: 12 residues. CDR1 and CDR2 (germline): MGHDK, SYGVNS. CDR3 coding DNA: TGTGCCAGCAGTCTAGGCCTGGATACGCAGTATTTT. Its protein is CASSLGLDTQYF. Filled out from reference TRBV25-1 and TRBJ2-3, the complete variable domain reads EADIYQTPRYLVIGTGKKITLECSQTMGHDKMYWYQQDPGMELHLIHYSYGVNSTEKGDLSSESTVSRIRTEHFPLTLESARPSHTSQYLCASSLGLDTQYFGPGTRLTVL.

The sample holds many counts of this clonotype. The gene calls are TRBV7-9 and TRBJ2-1, with D uncertain. The CDR3 is made up of 12 amino acids. Germline-derived CDR1 and CDR2 are SEHNR and FQNEAQ (reference sequence). The V end was cut by 3 bases, the J end by 10 bases, with 10 bases between. The CDR3 DNA sequence: TGTGCCAGCAGCTTCGGCATGGGAGAGCAGTTCTTC. Translation: CASSFGMGEQFF.

The table lists this clonotype with a few counts. V and J are TRBV24-1 and TRBJ2-1; 10 positions match TRBD2. Germline V lookup: CDR1 KGHDR, CDR2 SFDVKD. There are 17 residues in the CDR3. Trimming cost V 5 bases and J 0 bases; bases outside gene matches: 6. The CDR3 loop is CATSGAAGGSSYNEQFF. As DNA, the CDR3 is TGTGCCACCAGTGGGGCAGCGGGAGGGAGCTCCTACAATGAGCAGTTCTTC.